This T cell receptor beta chain was sequenced for a study of control samples from healthy donors and cancer patients. Measured with immunoSEQ multiplex PCR; TCRdb has only the in-frame clones, and not every one. The sample yields 150,000 or so clones, 90% seen once. Germline V lookup: CDR1 MNHEY, CDR2 SMNVEV (reference sequence). Trimming took 3 bases from V and 7 from J; bases not matched to a gene: 8. The CDR3 length is 15 residues. The specimen sequenced was blood. The J gene is TRBJ1-5, the V gene TRBV27, with 8 nucleotides matching TRBD1. The TCR was taken from a man aged 35-49 years in good health. The CDR3 loop is CASSFGGQDRQPQHF. CDR3 coding DNA: TGTGCCAGCAGTTTCGGGGGACAGGATAGGCAGCCCCAGCATTTT.